This paragraph reports one TCR beta chain. The antigen is not known. The sample originates from a study of blood T cells in healthy people across ages. Whole-study results and caveats: Using unsorted PBMCs precluded a conclusive naive versus antigen-experienced comparison. Across samples, TCR beta diversity tracked strongly with naive T cell percentage.

The CDR3 sequence is 16 residues long. CDR1 SEHNR and CDR2 FQNEAQ come from the germline V gene (reference sequence). Trimming removed 1 base from V and 4 bases from J, with 16 bases in between. Sample-barcoded 5' priming and a J-beta primer mix drove a second PCR of 7 to 11 cycles. TCRdb called the 5' RACE reads again in MiXCR, with one record for every CDR3 protein. The sample lists some 710,000 distinct CDR3 sequences, about 20% occurring once. Samples each had at least 6 micrograms of total RNA extracted. The rearrangement uses TRBV7-9 and TRBJ1-2, with D maybe TRBD1 (5 bases). The sequenced sample was blood. The origin of this receptor is a man aged 65 to 79 in good health. The CDR3 loop reads CASSLVPGQAFYGYTF. The CDR3 DNA reads TGTGCCAGCAGCTTAGTGCCGGGGCAGGCCTTCTATGGCTACACCTTC. Full variable domain (missing parts from reference TRBV7-9 and TRBJ1-2): DTGVSQNPRHKITKRGQNVTFRCDPISEHNRLYWYRQTLGQGPEFLTYFQNEAQLEKSRLLSDRFSAERPKGSFSTLEIQRTEQGDSAMYLCASSLVPGQAFYGYTFGSGTRLTVV.